The sequence of this T cell receptor (beta chain) was determined in a study of blood T cell repertoires in COVID-19 (dated by TCRdb to the early 2020s). In terms of the full investigation: The collaborator samples originated in the United States, Italy and Spain and spanned the acute and convalescent phases of COVID-19. Where HLA class I and class II types were available, the types were taken from metadata supplied by the sample provider, not from assay-based typing. Samples came from the ongoing ImmuneRACE study (first 160 participants) plus 1,254 subjects from 6 global collaborators. The repertoires were made available in a free public database intended to serve as a resource for research on the immune response to SARS-CoV-2. The material from the prospective study consisted of cDNA or gDNA derived from T cells, B-cell-depleted T cells, or PBMCs. Sample metadata almost always included a de-identified subject ID, COVID-19 status, age in years and sex. Subjects who had been exposed to COVID-19, were actively infected with it, or had recovered from it provided the deeply sampled blood TCRbeta repertoires that made up the dataset.

CDR1 and CDR2 are read off the germline V gene (reference sequence) as SGHKS and YYEKEE. Relative to germline, V is missing 4 bases and J is missing 3 bases, with 4 bases of the junction outside any gene match. The CDR3 runs 14 amino acids, cysteine and phenylalanine included. Solely the CDR3 DNA is kept, with 42 bases framed from the first base. TCRbeta CDR3 regions were amplified from genomic DNA using the immunoSEQ Assay, a bias-controlled multiplex PCR. Per the original workflow: Nucleated cell counts per sample were estimated from amplification of reference gene primers within the assay. To quantify the absolute abundance of each unique TCRbeta CDR3 rearrangement, sequence reads were collapsed and filtered. For each sample, productive Simpson clonality was calculated as the square root of Simpson's diversity index over productive rearrangements. What TCRdb holds here is the immuneACCESS table cut down to in-frame rearrangements. Part of the clones is not present; checked against another copy, under half of the missing clones reflect an unresolved V gene, and the others are unexplained. That table is the source of V, J and clone size, and D and trimming were worked out from the DNA. The sample includes approximately 70,000 clones, with approximately 88% observed a single time. The top ten hold over 2% of the sample.

About this clone itself: The clone's antigen remains unknown. The sample holds no much larger clone one base away, and base qualities are not on file.

Paper-wide results and their limitations: The quantity of clinical and demographic metadata differed by source and by participant and was supplied without curation.

The collaborating institutions used their own protocols to collect whole blood in K2EDTA tubes. For TCRbeta analysis, collaborators shipped samples as frozen whole blood, isolated PBMCs, or DNA extracted from either of those sample types. The TCR sequence derives from a man of 80 years or more with active or convalescent COVID-19. The sequence links TRBV5-5 to TRBJ1-5, with 7 bases matching TRBD1. The sequencing input was peripheral blood. For the CDR3, the sequence is CASSPGTANQPQHF. The sequenced DNA: TGTGCCAGCAGCCCGGGGACAGCCAATCAGCCCCAGCATTTT.